Shown below are 6 T cell receptor beta chains from a single sample sequenced in a study of Graves' ophthalmopathy and Graves' hyperthyroidism. RNA transcripts were the template, and TCR beta CDR3 regions were amplified from them. HTBI primers primed a first-round RT-PCR, and a second-round multiplex PCR followed. TCRdb reanalysed the multiplex PCR reads using MiXCR and keeps one entry per CDR3 protein. Of just over 400,000 distinct CDR3 sequences listed, around 20% are singletons. Material for sequencing was peripheral blood. The receptors come from a woman younger than 30 with stable Graves' hyperthyroidism.

The chain employs TRBV24-1 and TRBJ2-7; TRBD1 is a possible D gene (7 bases). The CDR3 contains 15 residues. CDR1 and CDR2 (germline): KGHDR, SFDVKD. The V gene lost 9 bases and the J gene lost 6 bases, with 23 bases spanning the gap. This chain's CDR3 is CATPYGQGDCGEQYF. Here the CDR3 DNA reads TGTGCCACCCCCTACGGCCAGGGGGACTGTGGCGAGCAGTACTTC.

In its sample, this clonotype was seen many times. This chain links TRBV13 with TRBJ1-5; D uncertain. Germline V gene lookup returns CDR1 PRHDT and CDR2 FYEKMQ (reference sequence). The CDR3 is made up of 14 amino acids. V lost 0 bases and J lost 7, with 10 bases in between. CDR3 in amino acids: CASSLGRVRQPQHF. As DNA, the CDR3 is TGTGCCAGCAGCTTAGGGAGGGTGAGGCAGCCCCAGCATTTT.

This clonotype was seen at least ten times. This chain joins TRBV3-1 and TRBJ1-2; unclear D gene. The CDR3 covers 14 residues. Trimming removed 4 bases at V and 6 bases at J, with 15 bases between. Germline lookup yields CDR1 LGHDT and CDR2 YNNKEL (reference sequence). CDR3 sequence (DNA): TGTGCCAGCAGCCTGACTGTTGCAGGAAATGGCTACACCTTC. Its translation is CASSLTVAGNGYTF.

This clonotype was recorded a few times. This CDR3 reads CAISGQLNTEAFF. In DNA form, the CDR3 reads TGTGCCATCAGTGGACAACTGAACACTGAAGCTTTCTTT. The chain uses TRBV10-3 and TRBJ1-1; D ambiguous. Germline assignment: CDR1 ENHRY and CDR2 SYGVKD. The CDR3 totals 13 residues. V was pared by 4 bases and J by 0 bases, with 6 bases between.

This clonotype was found a few times. A much larger clone sits a single nucleotide away, making a read error possible. The chain combines TRBV7-8 with TRBJ2-2; a possible D gene is TRBD2 (5 bases). Germline assignment: CDR1 SGHVS and CDR2 FQNEAQ. CDR3 length equals 16 residues. Here the CDR3 DNA reads TGTGCCAGCAGCCAGAGGGCGATATCGAACACCGGGGAGCTGTTGTTT. Its translation is CASSQRAISNTGELLF. The whole variable domain, remainder taken from reference TRBV7-8 and TRBJ2-2, is GAGVSQSPRYKVAKRGQDVALRCDPISGHVSLFWYQQALGQGPEFLTYFQNEAQLDKSGLPSDRFFAERPEGSVSTLKIQRTQQEDSAVYLCASSQRAISNTGELLFGEGSRLTVL.

This chain connects TRBV10-3 to TRBJ1-2, with TRBD1 identical over 10 bases. The germline CDR1 and CDR2 sequences are ENHRY and SYGVKD. V shed 10 bases and J 11 bases; nucleotides not matched to a gene: 25. The CDR3 is 17 amino acids. The DNA for the CDR3 is TGTGCCACCTACAGAAGGGGGACAGGGGTACCGATGGGTGGTTACACCTTC. Translating gives CATYRRGTGVPMGGYTF.